This is a list of T cell receptor beta chains from one sample in a study of identical twins. TCRdb re-derived calls from the 5' RACE reads in MiXCR, one entry per CDR3 protein. The sample carries under 900,000 distinct CDR3 sequences, 15% to 20% recorded once. Separately, the same data were catalogued under a study of T cells expressing NK-cell markers.

Sequencing used PBMCs. Every receptor here comes from a woman aged 18-29 years in good health. The CDR3 runs from the conserved cysteine through the conserved F or W. The order of the fields is J gene, V gene, CDR3 protein.

>TRBJ2-3|TRBV4-3
CASSQDQGTDTQYF
>TRBJ2-7|TRBV3-1
CASSQGRLSYEQYF
>TRBJ2-1|TRBV6-2/TRBV6-3
CASSSATEYRPRDEQFF
>TRBJ1-1|TRBV6-1
CASRPGLMNTEAFF
>TRBJ2-3|TRBV12-3/TRBV12-4
CASRALIDTQYF
>TRBJ1-2|TRBV4-1
CASSQDWSYGYTF
>TRBJ1-2|TRBV6-1
CASSQTGDRGYTF
>TRBJ2-1|TRBV12-3/TRBV12-4
CASSSGFEQFF
>TRBJ1-5|TRBV7-8
CASSLFGPDQPQHF
>TRBJ2-3|TRBV4-3
CASSQNSAAGGTDTQYF
>TRBJ1-1|TRBV18
CASSRGGAENTEAFF
>TRBJ2-6|TRBV10-3
CAISDLKGSSGANVLTF
>TRBJ2-7|TRBV5-6
CASTLSSLGYEQYF
>TRBJ1-2|TRBV10-3
CAISESGVGYTF
>TRBJ1-3|TRBV12-3/TRBV12-4
CASSLRFSGNTIYF
>TRBJ2-7|TRBV6-2/TRBV6-3
CASSYGFPYEQYF
>TRBJ2-1|TRBV2
CASSEALPGAYNEQFF
>TRBJ2-5|TRBV12-3/TRBV12-4
CASSPTGGETQYF
>TRBJ2-1|TRBV5-1
CASSLAASVNNEQFF
>TRBJ2-6|TRBV7-6
CASSLRPGTGQDFLTF
>TRBJ2-5|TRBV6-1
CASSELGGEPETQYF
>TRBJ2-1|TRBV12-3/TRBV12-4
CASSTTNEQFF
>TRBJ2-5|TRBV6-5
CASSYSYSRFGETQYF
>TRBJ2-1|TRBV12-3/TRBV12-4
CASSFTGTSQFF
>TRBJ1-1|TRBV5-1
CASSPSPDPTEAFF
>TRBJ1-2|TRBV7-8
CASSSHLRGYTF
>TRBJ1-5|TRBV20-1
CSAIEGGNSEPQHF
>TRBJ2-1|TRBV11-2
CASSLFFGRDREFF
>TRBJ1-2|TRBV5-1
CASSYEGWGYGYTF
>TRBJ2-4|TRBV6-1
CASSTSGTGIQYF
>TRBJ2-1|TRBV6-1
CASRGSSGGSDEQFF
>TRBJ2-3|TRBV5-1
CASSLAAGDTQYF
>TRBJ1-2|TRBV6-5
CASSYSNRGGGYTF
>TRBJ2-1|TRBV6-6
CASTLIPGQQFF
>TRBJ2-7|TRBV15
CATSRDRDRIYEQYF
>TRBJ1-6|TRBV21-1
CASSKAATLYNSPLHF
>TRBJ2-1|TRBV12-3/TRBV12-4
CASSRIAGGLSNEQFF
>TRBJ2-3|TRBV12-3/TRBV12-4
CASRRDLGSQYTQYF
>TRBJ2-7|TRBV9
CASSVGGRTYEQYF
>TRBJ2-3|TRBV12-3/TRBV12-4
CASSAVGGETDTQYF
>TRBJ2-7|TRBV18
CASSDSGGQGEQYF
>TRBJ1-5|TRBV12-3/TRBV12-4
CASSLGQNNQPQHF
>TRBJ1-2|TRBV5-1
CASSTAGTGTYGYTF
>TRBJ1-6|TRBV14
CASSQGLQGYVHF
>TRBJ2-1|TRBV9
CASTPQAVGGEQFF
>TRBJ2-7|TRBV2
CASSPPSGREIEQYF
>TRBJ2-1|TRBV4-3
CASSQVGTSGNNEQFF
>TRBJ2-3|TRBV6-7
CASSYQTPSTDTQYF
>TRBJ2-5|TRBV5-1
CASSLTGEETQYF
>TRBJ2-1|TRBV12-3/TRBV12-4
CASSLFSSSYNEQFF
>TRBJ2-3|TRBV20-1
CSAPRTTITDTQYF
>TRBJ2-3|TRBV5-1
CASSPPGWDTQYF
>TRBJ2-3|TRBV20-1
CSASQTLDTQYF
>TRBJ2-7|TRBV27
CASSLSEREPYEQYF
>TRBJ2-1|TRBV12-3/TRBV12-4
CASREGTSGRAWEQFF
>TRBJ2-2|TRBV12-3/TRBV12-4
CASSSRVASGELFF
>TRBJ2-1|TRBV5-6
CASSRDYQQFF
>TRBJ1-2|TRBV5-1
CASSLEAGLGGYTF
>TRBJ2-2|TRBV20-1
CSARDKGTANTGELFF
>TRBJ2-6|TRBV11-2
CASRGMRRGANVLTF